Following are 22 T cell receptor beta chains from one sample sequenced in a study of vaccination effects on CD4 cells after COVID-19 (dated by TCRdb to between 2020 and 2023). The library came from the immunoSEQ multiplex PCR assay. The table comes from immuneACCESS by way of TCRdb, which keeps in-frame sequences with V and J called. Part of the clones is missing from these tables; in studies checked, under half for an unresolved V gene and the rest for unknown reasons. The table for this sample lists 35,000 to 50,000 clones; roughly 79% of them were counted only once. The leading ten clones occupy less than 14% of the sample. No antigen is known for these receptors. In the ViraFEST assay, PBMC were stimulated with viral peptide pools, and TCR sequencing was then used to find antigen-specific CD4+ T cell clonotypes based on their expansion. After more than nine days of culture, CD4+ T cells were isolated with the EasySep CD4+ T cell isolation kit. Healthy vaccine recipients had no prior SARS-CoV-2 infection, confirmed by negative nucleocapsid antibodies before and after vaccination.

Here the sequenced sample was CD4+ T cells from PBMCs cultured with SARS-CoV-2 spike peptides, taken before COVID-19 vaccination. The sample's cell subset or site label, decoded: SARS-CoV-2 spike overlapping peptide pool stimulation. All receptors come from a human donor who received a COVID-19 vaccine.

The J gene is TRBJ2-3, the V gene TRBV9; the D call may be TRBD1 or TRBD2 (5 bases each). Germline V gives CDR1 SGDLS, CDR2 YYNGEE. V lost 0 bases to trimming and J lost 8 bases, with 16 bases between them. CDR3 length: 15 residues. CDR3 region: CASSVASGALGTQYF. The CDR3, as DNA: TGTGCCAGCAGCGTAGCGTCCGGGGCCTTGGGTACGCAGTATTTT.

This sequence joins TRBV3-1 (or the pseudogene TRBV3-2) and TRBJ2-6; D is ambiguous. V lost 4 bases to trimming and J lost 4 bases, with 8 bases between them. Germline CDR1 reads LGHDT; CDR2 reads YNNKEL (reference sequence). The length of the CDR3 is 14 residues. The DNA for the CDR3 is TGTGCCAGCAGCCTGGGCTCCGGGGCCAACGTCCTGACTTTC. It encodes CASSLGSGANVLTF.

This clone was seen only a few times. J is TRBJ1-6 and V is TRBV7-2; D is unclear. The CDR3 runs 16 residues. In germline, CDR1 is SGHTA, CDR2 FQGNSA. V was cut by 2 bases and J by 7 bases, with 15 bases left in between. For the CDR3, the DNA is TGTGCCAGCAGCTTATTTTCGGGATTCGGGAATTCACCCCTCCACTTT. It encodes CASSLFSGFGNSPLHF.

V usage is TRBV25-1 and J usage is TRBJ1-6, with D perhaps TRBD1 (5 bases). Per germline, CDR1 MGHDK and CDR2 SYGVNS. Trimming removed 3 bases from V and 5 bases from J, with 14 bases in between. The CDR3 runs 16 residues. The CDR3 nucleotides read TGTGCCAGCAGTGACCTCCGGGACGGTGATAATTCACCCCTCCACTTT. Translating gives CASSDLRDGDNSPLHF.

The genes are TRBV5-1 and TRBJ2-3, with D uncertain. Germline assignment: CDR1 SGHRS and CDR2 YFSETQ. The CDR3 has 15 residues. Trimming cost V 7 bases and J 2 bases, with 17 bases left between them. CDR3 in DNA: TGCGCCAGCGGCCTAAGTGGCCAGTTCACAGATACGCAGTATTTT. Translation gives CASGLSGQFTDTQYF.

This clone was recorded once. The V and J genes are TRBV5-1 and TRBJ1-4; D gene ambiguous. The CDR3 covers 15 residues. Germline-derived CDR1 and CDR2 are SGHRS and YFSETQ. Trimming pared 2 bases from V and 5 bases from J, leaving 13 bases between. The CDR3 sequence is CASSFVGGTNEKLFF. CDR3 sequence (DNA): TGCGCCAGCAGCTTCGTTGGTGGTACCAATGAAAAACTGTTTTTT.

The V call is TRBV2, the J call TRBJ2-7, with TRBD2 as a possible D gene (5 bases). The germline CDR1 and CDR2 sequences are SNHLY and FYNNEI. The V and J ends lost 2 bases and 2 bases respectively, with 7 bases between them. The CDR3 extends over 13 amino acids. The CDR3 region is CASSESGTYEQYV. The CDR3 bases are TGTGCCAGCAGTGAATCGGGAACCTACGAGCAGTACGTC.

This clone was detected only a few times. The CDR3 nucleotides are TGTGCCAGCAGCTTAAAGGGGATTAATTCACCCCTCCACTTT. Its translation is CASSLKGINSPLHF. V and J are TRBV7-2 and TRBJ1-6; the D gene is possibly TRBD1 (5 bases). This CDR3 is built from 14 residues. Germline CDR1 and CDR2: SGHTA and FQGNSA. The V end lost 2 bases, the J end lost 6 bases, and 8 bases lay between the germline ends.

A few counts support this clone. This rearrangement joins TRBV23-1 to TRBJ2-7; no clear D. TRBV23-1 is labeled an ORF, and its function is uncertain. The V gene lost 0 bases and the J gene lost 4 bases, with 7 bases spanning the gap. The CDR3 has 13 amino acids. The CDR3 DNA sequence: TGCGCCAGCAGTCAATCAGAACAGTACGAGCAGTACGTC. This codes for CASSQSEQYEQYV.

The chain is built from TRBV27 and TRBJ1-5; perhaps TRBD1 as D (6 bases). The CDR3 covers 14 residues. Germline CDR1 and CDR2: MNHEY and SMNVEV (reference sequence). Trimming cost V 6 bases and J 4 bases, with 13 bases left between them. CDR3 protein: CASRQTGKNQPQHF. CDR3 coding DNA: TGTGCCAGCAGACAAACAGGGAAAAATCAGCCCCAGCATTTT.

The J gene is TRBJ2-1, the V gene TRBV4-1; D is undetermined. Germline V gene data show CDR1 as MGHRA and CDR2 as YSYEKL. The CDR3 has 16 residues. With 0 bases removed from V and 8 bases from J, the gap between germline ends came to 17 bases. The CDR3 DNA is TGCGCCAGCAGCCAAGAAGCCCCTAGGGCATGGCATGAGCAGTTCTTC. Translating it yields CASSQEAPRAWHEQFF.

CDR3 DNA: TGCGCCAGCAGTGAGTCCATAGCGGGGTCGACAGATACGCAGTATTTT. It codes for CASSESIAGSTDTQYF. The J gene is TRBJ2-3, the V gene TRBV10-1, with 8 bases fitting TRBD2. The V gene end was trimmed by 0 bases and the J gene end by 3 bases; junction bases not matched to a gene: 5. CDR3 length: 16 amino acids. CDR1 and CDR2 (germline): WNHNN, SYGVQD (reference sequence).

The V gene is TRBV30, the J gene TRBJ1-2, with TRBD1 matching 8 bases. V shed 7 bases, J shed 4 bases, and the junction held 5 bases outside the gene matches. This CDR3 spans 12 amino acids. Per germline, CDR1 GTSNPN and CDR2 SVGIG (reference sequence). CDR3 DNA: TGTGCCTTCCAGGGACAGGTCTATGGCTACACCTTC. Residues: CAFQGQVYGYTF.

CDR3 protein: CARRRSGPWPHYGYTF. CDR3 nucleotide sequence: TGTGCCAGAAGACGTTCGGGCCCCTGGCCCCACTATGGCTACACCTTC. The chain recombines TRBV5-3 with TRBJ1-2; D is undetermined. TRBV5-3 is flagged as an ORF with uncertain function. Trimming shortened V by 5 bases and J by 3 bases, and 20 bases separated the two germline ends. The CDR3 loop spans 16 amino acids.

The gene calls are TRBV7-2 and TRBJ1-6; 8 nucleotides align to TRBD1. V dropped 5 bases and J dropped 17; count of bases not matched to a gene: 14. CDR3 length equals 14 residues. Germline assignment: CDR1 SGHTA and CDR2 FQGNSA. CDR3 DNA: TGTGCCAGCAGCGACCTTCCGGGACAGGCCCCTATCCACTTT. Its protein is CASSDLPGQAPIHF.

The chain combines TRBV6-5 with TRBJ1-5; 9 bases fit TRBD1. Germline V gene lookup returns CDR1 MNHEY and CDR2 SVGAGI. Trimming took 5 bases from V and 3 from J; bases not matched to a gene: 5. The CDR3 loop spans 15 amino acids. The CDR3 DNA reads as TGTGCCAGCAGTCCGGGGACAGGGTACAATCAGCCCCAGCATTTT. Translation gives CASSPGTGYNQPQHF.

The CDR3 DNA is TGTGCCAGCAGCTTAGGTGATACAGATACGCAGTATTTT. Translated, it gives CASSLGDTDTQYF. The V call is TRBV11-1, the J call TRBJ2-3; D is uncertain. The CDR3 runs 13 residues. V shed 1 base and J shed 3 bases, with 5 bases lying between them. The germline V gene has CDR1 SGHAT and CDR2 FQDESV (reference sequence).

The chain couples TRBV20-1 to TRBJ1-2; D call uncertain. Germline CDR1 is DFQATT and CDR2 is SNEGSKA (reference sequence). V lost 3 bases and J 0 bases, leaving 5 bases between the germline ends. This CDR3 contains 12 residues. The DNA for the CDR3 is TGCAGTGCTAGTCTTTCTAACTATGGCTACACCTTC. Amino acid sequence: CSASLSNYGYTF.

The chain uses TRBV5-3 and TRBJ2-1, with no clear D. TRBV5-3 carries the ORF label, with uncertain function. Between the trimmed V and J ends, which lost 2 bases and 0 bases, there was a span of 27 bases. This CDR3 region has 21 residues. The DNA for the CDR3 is TGTGCCAGAAGCTTTCCCAACCCTGACCCGAGACTTGCGAGCTCCTACAATGAGCAGTTCTTC. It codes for CARSFPNPDPRLASSYNEQFF.

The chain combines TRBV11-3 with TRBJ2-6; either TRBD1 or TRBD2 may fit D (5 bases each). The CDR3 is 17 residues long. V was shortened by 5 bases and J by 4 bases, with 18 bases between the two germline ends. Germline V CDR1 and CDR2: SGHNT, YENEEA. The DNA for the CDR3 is TGTGCCAGCAGCCTCGGGGACCTCCTTGCAGGGGCCAACGTCCTGACTTTC. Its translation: CASSLGDLLAGANVLTF.

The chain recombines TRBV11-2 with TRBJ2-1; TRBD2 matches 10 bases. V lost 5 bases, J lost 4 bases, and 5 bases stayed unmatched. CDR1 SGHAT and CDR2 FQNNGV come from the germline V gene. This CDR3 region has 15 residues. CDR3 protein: CASSRLAGVYNEQFF. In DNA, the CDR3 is TGTGCCAGCAGCCGTCTAGCGGGGGTTTACAATGAGCAGTTCTTC.

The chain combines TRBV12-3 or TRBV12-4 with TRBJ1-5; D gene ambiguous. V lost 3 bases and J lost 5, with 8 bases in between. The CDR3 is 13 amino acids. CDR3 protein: CASSLDRYQPQHF. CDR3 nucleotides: TGTGCCAGCAGTTTGGACCGATATCAGCCCCAGCATTTT.